The 15 T cell receptor beta chains below all came from one sample that was sequenced in a study of identical twins. TCRdb independently ran MiXCR on the 5' RACE reads; one entry per CDR3 protein. The data hold a few hundred thousand distinct CDR3 sequences, with roughly 15% observed a single time. These data were also reused for a study on yellow fever vaccine responses in identical twins.

Sequencing used CD4+ T cells sorted from blood. These receptors all stem from a woman between 18 and 29 years old in good health.

CDR3 bases: TGCAGTGCTAACGGGCGAGGTACCGGGGAGCTGTTTTTT. Translation: CSANGRGTGELFF. The V and J genes are TRBV20-1 and TRBJ2-2; D not resolved. CDR3 length: 13 residues. Between the trimmed V and J ends, which lost 4 bases and 5 bases, there was a span of 11 bases. Germline CDR1 is DFQATT and CDR2 is SNEGSKA (reference sequence).

V is TRBV5-1 and J is TRBJ2-4, with D possibly called TRBD1 or TRBD2 (5 bases each). Trimming shortened V by 0 bases and J by 4 bases, and 11 bases separated the two germline ends. Germline V CDR1 and CDR2: SGHRS, YFSETQ. This CDR3 region has 15 residues. For the CDR3, the DNA is TGCGCCAGCAGCTTGGGAGGGGACCCAAAAAACATTCAGTACTTC. It encodes CASSLGGDPKNIQYF.

The rearrangement links TRBV27 to TRBJ2-3; no reliable D call. Germline values: CDR1 MNHEY, CDR2 SMNVEV (reference sequence). CDR3 length: 13 amino acids. V was cut by 3 bases and J by 6 bases, with 10 bases left in between. CDR3 region: CASSLGISDTQYF. The CDR3 DNA reads TGTGCCAGCAGTTTGGGGATTAGCGATACGCAGTATTTT.

This chain joins TRBV4-1 and TRBJ1-1; the D is unclear. Germline V gene lookup returns CDR1 MGHRA and CDR2 YSYEKL. Trimming left V 1 base short and J 9 bases short, with 12 bases between. The CDR3 loop spans 13 amino acids. The CDR3 protein is CASSQGDIPKAFF. The CDR3 DNA follows: TGCGCCAGCAGCCAAGGAGACATCCCGAAAGCTTTCTTT.

The rearrangement joins TRBV29-1 to TRBJ2-1, with D possibly being TRBD1 (6 bases). This CDR3 has 11 amino acids. Per germline, CDR1 SQVTM and CDR2 ANQGSEA. V was clipped by 7 bases and J by 6 bases, with 10 bases between them. The DNA for the CDR3 is TGCAGCGGGGGGCGGATCAATGAGCAGTTCTTC. Translating it yields CSGGRINEQFF.

This clonotype has only a few counts. This sequence joins TRBV7-9 and TRBJ2-2; 13 positions agree with TRBD2. Germline V gene lookup returns CDR1 SEHNR and CDR2 FQNEAQ (reference sequence). Trimming at V came to 4 bases and at J to 5 bases, leaving 4 bases not matched to a gene. This CDR3 region has 16 residues. CDR3 sequence: CASSWGLAGRTGELFF. CDR3 bases: TGTGCCAGCAGCTGGGGACTAGCGGGAAGGACCGGGGAGCTGTTTTTT.

There are a few counts of this clonotype. V usage is TRBV12-3 or TRBV12-4 and J usage is TRBJ1-2; 7 positions agree with TRBD1. The CDR3 is made up of 14 amino acids. With V trimmed by 5 bases and J by 1 base, 4 bases remained unmatched. The CDR3: CASSRDSHNYGYTF. The CDR3 nucleotides are TGTGCCAGCAGTCGGGACAGTCATAACTATGGCTACACCTTC.

The J gene is TRBJ2-3, the V gene TRBV6-1, with TRBD1 identical over 7 bases. V gave up 4 bases and J gave up 0 bases; unmatched junction bases: 7. CDR3 size: 16 residues. Germline V gives CDR1 MNHNS, CDR2 SASEGT. CDR3 sequence: CASSATGTASTDTQYF. The CDR3 DNA reads TGTGCCAGCAGTGCGACCGGGACAGCTAGCACAGATACGCAGTATTTT.

The V call is TRBV11-3, the J call TRBJ2-1, with 9 bases matching TRBD2. Germline lookup yields CDR1 SGHNT and CDR2 YENEEA. The CDR3 length is 17 residues. The V and J ends lost 0 bases and 3 bases, in that order; junction bases with no gene match: 6. This chain's CDR3 is CASSLDPAGGHYNEQFF. Written as DNA, the CDR3 is TGTGCCAGCAGCTTAGATCCAGCGGGAGGCCACTACAATGAGCAGTTCTTC.

The chain carries TRBV2 and TRBJ2-7; 11 nucleotides match TRBD1. The J segment lost 6 bases and the V segment lost 4 bases, leaving 5 bases of the junction unmatched. Germline V CDR1 and CDR2: SNHLY, FYNNEI. The CDR3 covers 14 residues. The DNA for the CDR3 is TGTGCCAGCAGTGCCGGGACAGGGGGAGGCGAGCAGTACGTC. This sequence encodes CASSAGTGGGEQYV.

This clonotype was seen a handful of times. This sequence joins TRBV5-1 and TRBJ2-1, with D uncertain. V gave up 4 bases and J gave up 9 bases, with 20 bases separating them. This CDR3 spans 15 amino acids. In germline, CDR1 is SGHRS, CDR2 YFSETQ. CDR3 nucleotide sequence: TGCGCCAGCAGCACCGACACCCGTCAGCGTGGTGAGCAGTTCTTC. It yields the protein CASSTDTRQRGEQFF. The complete variable domain, with remaining parts taken from reference TRBV5-1 and TRBJ2-1, reads KAGVTQTPRYLIKTRGQQVTLSCSPISGHRSVSWYQQTPGQGLQFLFEYFSETQRNKGNFPGRFSGRQFSNSRSEMNVSTLELGDSALYLCASSTDTRQRGEQFFGPGTRLTVL.

The chain couples TRBV9 to TRBJ1-1; D is possibly TRBD1 (5 bases). The CDR3 is 15 amino acids. Trimming removed 4 bases from V and 0 bases from J, with 13 bases in between. The germline CDR1 and CDR2 sequences are SGDLS and YYNGEE. CDR3 protein: CASSPRDLMNTEAFF. The CDR3 bases are TGTGCCAGCAGCCCTCGGGACCTTATGAACACTGAAGCTTTCTTT.

This clonotype was found a few times. The V call is TRBV5-1, the J call TRBJ2-3; 9 bases agree with TRBD2. This CDR3 has 17 amino acids. V dropped 1 base and J dropped 4; count of bases not matched to a gene: 10. The germline V gene encodes CDR1 SGHRS and CDR2 YFSETQ. CDR3 sequence (DNA): TGCGCCAGCAGCTTGAGTGCGGGGGGGACACGGCCAGATACGCAGTATTTT. Translated: CASSLSAGGTRPDTQYF.

Only a few counts were recorded for this clonotype. The chain uses TRBV11-2 and TRBJ1-6, with D perhaps matching TRBD1 (5 bases). Trimming took 3 bases from V and 5 from J, leaving 11 bases between them. CDR1 is SGHAT and CDR2 is FQNNGV in the germline V gene. The CDR3 contains 15 residues. Written as DNA, the CDR3 is TGTGCCAGCAGCTTTTTCGACAGTGATAATTCACCCCTCCACTTT. Amino acids: CASSFFDSDNSPLHF.

This chain uses TRBV10-3 with TRBJ2-1; 12 nucleotides line up with TRBD2. Germline loops: CDR1 ENHRY, CDR2 SYGVKD. V gave up 0 bases and J gave up 6 bases; unmatched junction bases: 9. The CDR3 has 18 amino acids. The CDR3 protein is CAISESALAGGFGNEQFF. In DNA form, the CDR3 reads TGTGCCATCAGTGAGTCTGCGCTAGCGGGAGGGTTCGGCAATGAGCAGTTCTTC.